The present TCR beta chain was sequenced within a study of shared clonotypes between healthy human individuals. The wider study: A couple of women and a few men aged 18 to 49 served as donors.

Donation came from healthy HIV-negative adults that had no recent acute infections or vaccinations. Researchers ran the assay at a deep level. Using immunoSEQ multiplex PCR, the repertoire was profiled, and TCRdb retains in-frame clones only, with some absent. The sample has under 600,000 clones; more than 95% are singletons. The CDR3 consists of 14 residues. Trimming cost V 2 bases and J 1 base, with 7 bases left between them. Per the germline V gene, CDR1 is MNHNS and CDR2 is SASEGT. The sequence was collected from a woman in her 30s in good health. The gene calls are TRBV6-1 and TRBJ2-3; D is possibly TRBD1 (5 bases). Sequences were obtained from naive CD4+ T cells sorted from blood. The subset: CD45RA+ positively selected. The CDR3 bases are TGTGCCAGCAGTGAAATAGGGGGCACAGATACGCAGTATTTT. Its protein product is CASSEIGGTDTQYF.